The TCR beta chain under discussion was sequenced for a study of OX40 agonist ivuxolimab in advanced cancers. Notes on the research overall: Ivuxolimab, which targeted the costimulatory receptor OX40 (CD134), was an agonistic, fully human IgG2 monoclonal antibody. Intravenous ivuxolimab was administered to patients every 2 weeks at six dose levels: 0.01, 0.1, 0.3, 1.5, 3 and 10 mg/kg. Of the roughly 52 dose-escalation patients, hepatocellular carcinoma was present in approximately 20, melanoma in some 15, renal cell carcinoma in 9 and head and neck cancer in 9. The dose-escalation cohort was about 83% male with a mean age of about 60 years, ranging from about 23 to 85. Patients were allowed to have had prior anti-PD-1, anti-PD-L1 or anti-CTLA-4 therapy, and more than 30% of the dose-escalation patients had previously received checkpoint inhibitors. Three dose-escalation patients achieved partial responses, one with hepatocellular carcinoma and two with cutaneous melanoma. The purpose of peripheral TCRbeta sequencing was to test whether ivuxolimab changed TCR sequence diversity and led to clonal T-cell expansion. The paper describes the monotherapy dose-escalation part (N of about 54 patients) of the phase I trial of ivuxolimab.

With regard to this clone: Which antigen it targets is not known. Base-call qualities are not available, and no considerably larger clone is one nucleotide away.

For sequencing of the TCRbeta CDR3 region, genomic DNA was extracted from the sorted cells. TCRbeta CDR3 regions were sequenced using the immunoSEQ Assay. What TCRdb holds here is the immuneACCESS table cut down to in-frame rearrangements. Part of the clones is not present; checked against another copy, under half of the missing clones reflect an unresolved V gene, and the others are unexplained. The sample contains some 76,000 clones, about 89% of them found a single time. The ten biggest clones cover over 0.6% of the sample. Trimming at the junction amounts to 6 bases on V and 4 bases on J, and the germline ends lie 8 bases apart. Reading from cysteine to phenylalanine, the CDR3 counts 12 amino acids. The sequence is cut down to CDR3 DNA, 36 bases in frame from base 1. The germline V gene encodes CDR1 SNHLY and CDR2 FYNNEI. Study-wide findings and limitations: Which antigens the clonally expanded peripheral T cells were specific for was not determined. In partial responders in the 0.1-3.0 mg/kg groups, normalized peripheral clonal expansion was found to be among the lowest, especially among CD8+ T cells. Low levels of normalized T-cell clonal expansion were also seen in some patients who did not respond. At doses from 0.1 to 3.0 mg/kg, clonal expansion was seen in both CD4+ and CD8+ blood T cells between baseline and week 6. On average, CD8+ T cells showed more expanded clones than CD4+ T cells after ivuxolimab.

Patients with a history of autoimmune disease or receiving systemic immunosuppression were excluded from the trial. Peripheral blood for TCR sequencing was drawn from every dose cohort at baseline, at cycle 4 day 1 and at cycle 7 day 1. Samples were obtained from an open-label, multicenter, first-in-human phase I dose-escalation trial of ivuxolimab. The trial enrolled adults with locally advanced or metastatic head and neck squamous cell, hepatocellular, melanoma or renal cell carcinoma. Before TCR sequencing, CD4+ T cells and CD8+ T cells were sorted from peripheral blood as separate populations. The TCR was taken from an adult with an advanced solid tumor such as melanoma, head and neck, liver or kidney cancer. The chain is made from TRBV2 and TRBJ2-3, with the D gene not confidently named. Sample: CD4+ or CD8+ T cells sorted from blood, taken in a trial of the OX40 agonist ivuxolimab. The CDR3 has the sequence CASRGASDTQYF. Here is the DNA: TGTGCCAGCAGGGGCGCATCAGATACGCAGTATTTT.